The entry below gives a single T cell receptor (beta chain) sequence along with its context. This entry is derived from a study of early T cells in non-severe SARS-CoV-2 infection. The V end lost 4 bases, the J end lost 1 base, and 17 bases lay between the germline ends. The germline gives CDR1 SGHVS, CDR2 FNYEAQ. The CDR3 length is 18 residues. One entry per CDR3 protein, called by TCRdb with MiXCR from the 5' RACE reads. This table holds around 72,000 distinct CDR3 sequences, around 9.1% found once. The clonotype was recovered from an adult who was a healthcare worker with PCR-confirmed SARS-CoV-2 infection or an uninfected control (not recorded which). V gene TRBV7-6 combines with J gene TRBJ2-6; perhaps TRBD2 as D (6 bases). This specimen consisted of whole blood, obtained at baseline. The CDR3 protein is CASSSRRRGASGANVLTF. The CDR3 bases are TGTGCCAGCAGCTCCCGAAGGCGGGGAGCGTCTGGGGCCAACGTCCTGACTTTC.